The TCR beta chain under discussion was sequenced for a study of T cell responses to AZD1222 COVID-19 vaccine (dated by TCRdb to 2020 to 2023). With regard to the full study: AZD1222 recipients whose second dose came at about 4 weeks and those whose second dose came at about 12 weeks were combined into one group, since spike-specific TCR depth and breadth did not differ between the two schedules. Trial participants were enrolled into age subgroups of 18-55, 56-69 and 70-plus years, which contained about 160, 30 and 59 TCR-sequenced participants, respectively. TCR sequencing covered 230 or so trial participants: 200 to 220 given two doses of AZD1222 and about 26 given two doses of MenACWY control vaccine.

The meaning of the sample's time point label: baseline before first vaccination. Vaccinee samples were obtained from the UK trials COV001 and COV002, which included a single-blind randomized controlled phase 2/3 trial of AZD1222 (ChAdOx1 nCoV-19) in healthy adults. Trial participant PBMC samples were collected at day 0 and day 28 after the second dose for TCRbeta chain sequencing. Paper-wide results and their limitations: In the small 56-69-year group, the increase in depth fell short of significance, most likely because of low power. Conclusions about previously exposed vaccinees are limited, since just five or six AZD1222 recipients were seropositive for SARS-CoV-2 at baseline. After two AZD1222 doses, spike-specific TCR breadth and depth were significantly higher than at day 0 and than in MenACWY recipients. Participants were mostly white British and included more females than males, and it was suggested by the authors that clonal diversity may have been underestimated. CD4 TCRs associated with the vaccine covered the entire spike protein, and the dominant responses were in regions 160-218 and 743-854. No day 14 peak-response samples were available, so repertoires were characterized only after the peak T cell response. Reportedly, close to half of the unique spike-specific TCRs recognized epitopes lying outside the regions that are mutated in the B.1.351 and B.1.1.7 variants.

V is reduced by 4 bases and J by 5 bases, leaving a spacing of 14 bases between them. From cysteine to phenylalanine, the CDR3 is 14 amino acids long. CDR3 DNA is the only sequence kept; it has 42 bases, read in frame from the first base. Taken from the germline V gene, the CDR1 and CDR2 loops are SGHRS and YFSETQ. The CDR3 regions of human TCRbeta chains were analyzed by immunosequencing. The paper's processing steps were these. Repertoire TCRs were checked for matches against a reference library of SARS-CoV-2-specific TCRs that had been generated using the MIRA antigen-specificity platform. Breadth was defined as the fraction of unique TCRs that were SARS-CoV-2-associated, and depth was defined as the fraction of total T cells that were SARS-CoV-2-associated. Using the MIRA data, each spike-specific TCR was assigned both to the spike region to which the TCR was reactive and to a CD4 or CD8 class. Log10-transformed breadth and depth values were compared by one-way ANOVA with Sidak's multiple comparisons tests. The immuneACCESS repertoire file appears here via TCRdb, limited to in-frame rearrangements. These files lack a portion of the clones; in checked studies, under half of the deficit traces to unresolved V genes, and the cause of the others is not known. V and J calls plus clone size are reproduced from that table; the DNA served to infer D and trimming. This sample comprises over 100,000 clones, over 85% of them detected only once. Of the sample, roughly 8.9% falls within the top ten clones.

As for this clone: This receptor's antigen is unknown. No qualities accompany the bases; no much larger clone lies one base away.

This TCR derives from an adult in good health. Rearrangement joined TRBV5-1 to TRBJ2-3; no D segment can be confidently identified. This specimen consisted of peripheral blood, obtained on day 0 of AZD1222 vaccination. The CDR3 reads CASSKTPPLDTQYF. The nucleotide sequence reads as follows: TGCGCCAGCAGCAAAACCCCTCCGCTAGATACGCAGTATTTT. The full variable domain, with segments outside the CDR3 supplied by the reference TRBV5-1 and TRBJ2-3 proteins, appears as KAGVTQTPRYLIKTRGQQVTLSCSPISGHRSVSWYQQTPGQGLQFLFEYFSETQRNKGNFPGRFSGRQFSNSRSEMNVSTLELGDSALYLCASSKTPPLDTQYFGPGTRLTVL.